The 8 T cell receptor beta chains listed next were all sequenced from one sample in a study of T cell responses to AZD1222 COVID-19 vaccine (dated by TCRdb to 2020 to 2022). To prepare the library, the immunoSEQ multiplex PCR assay was applied. The immuneACCESS repertoire file appears here via TCRdb, limited to in-frame rearrangements. These files lack a portion of the clones; in checked studies, under half of the deficit traces to unresolved V genes, and the cause of the others is not known. Counted in this sample were some 200,000 clones; roughly 88% of them appeared once. The biggest ten clones account for roughly 0.99% of the sample. The sample's time point label, in plain terms: baseline before first vaccination. The sequenced sample was peripheral blood, obtained on day 0 of AZD1222 vaccination. The receptors come from an adult in good health.

This clone showed up just once. This sequence joins TRBV11-2 and TRBJ1-3, with D possibly being TRBD1 (6 bases). From germline, CDR1 is SGHAT and CDR2 FQNNGV. The CDR3 contains 15 residues. V lost 5 bases and J 4 bases, leaving 15 bases between the germline ends. The CDR3 DNA is TGTGCCAGCAGCCCCATCACAGGGTTAGGAAACACCATATATTTT. It yields the protein CASSPITGLGNTIYF.

V is TRBV9 and J is TRBJ1-5; no clear D. Germline V CDR1 and CDR2: SGDLS, YYNGEE. The CDR3 has 15 residues. Between the trimmed V and J ends, which lost 0 bases and 0 bases, there was a span of 7 bases. The CDR3, as DNA: TGTGCCAGCAGCGTAGGGGCATATAGCAATCAGCCCCAGCATTTT. The encoded protein is CASSVGAYSNQPQHF.

The V gene is TRBV28, the J gene TRBJ1-5; 9 bases are a match to TRBD1. The CDR3 length is 14 residues. Germline CDR1 reads MDHEN; CDR2 reads SYDVKM. The junction had 4 bases not matched to a gene; V was cut back by 5 bases and J by 5 bases. The CDR3 DNA is TGTGCCAGCAGTCGGGACAGGGAGGATCAGCCCCAGCATTTT. It translates to CASSRDREDQPQHF.

Written as DNA, the CDR3 is TGTGCCAGCAGGGTTCAGGGCCGCTCTGGGGCCAACGTCCTGACTTTC. Translating it yields CASRVQGRSGANVLTF. The chain joins TRBV5-5 to TRBJ2-6, with a tentative D call TRBD1 (5 bases). The V end was cut by 5 bases, the J end by 0 bases, with 12 bases between. The CDR3 extends over 16 amino acids. In germline, CDR1 is SGHKS, CDR2 YYEKEE (reference sequence).

The V gene is TRBV28, the J gene TRBJ1-2; 10 nucleotides align to TRBD1. CDR1 and CDR2 from the germline V gene are MDHEN and SYDVKM. There are 15 residues in the CDR3. The V and J ends lost 2 bases and 5 bases, in that order; junction bases with no gene match: 5. The CDR3 loop reads CASSLSGTGEYGYTF. In nucleotides, the CDR3 is TGTGCCAGCAGTTTAAGCGGGACAGGGGAATATGGCTACACCTTC.

The rearrangement joins TRBV9 to TRBJ1-6; D remains unclear. This CDR3 is built from 14 residues. V dropped 3 bases and J dropped 10 bases, with 14 bases sitting between them. The germline V gene has CDR1 SGDLS and CDR2 YYNGEE. CDR3 in DNA: TGTGCCAGCAGCGAGATGGACGCATCCTCACCCCTCCACTTT. It translates to CASSEMDASSPLHF.

This clone showed up just once. The chain has TRBV19 and TRBJ2-1; 14 nucleotides line up with TRBD2. This CDR3 spans 19 amino acids. CDR1 and CDR2 from the germline V gene are LNHDA and SQIVND (reference sequence). The V gene end was trimmed by 2 bases and the J gene end by 3 bases; junction bases not matched to a gene: 9. The CDR3 coding sequence is TGTGCCAGTAGTATAAGGGGACTAGCGGGGGTCAGTTTCTACAATGAGCAGTTCTTC. This gives the protein CASSIRGLAGVSFYNEQFF.

This chain links TRBV18 with TRBJ1-1; D is uncertain. This CDR3 is built from 16 residues. CDR1 and CDR2 from the germline V gene are KGHSH and LQKENI. The V end was cut by 4 bases, the J end by 0 bases, with 15 bases between. The CDR3 here is CASSLRELLVNTEAFF. The CDR3 DNA is TGTGCCAGCTCACTAAGGGAATTATTGGTGAACACTGAAGCTTTCTTT.